What follows are 27 T cell receptor beta chains derived from one specimen sequenced in a study of blood T cells in healthy people across ages. Through a sample-barcoded 5' primer and a J-beta primer mix, a second PCR was run for roughly 6 to 11 cycles. A single record per CDR3 protein comes from TCRdb applying MiXCR to the 5' RACE reads. The sample lists around 1.5 million distinct CDR3 sequences, about 35% occurring once. Sequenced sample: blood. These receptors were collected from a woman between 25 and 40 years old in good health.

This clonotype was recorded a few times. V and J are TRBV7-9 and TRBJ2-1; D may match TRBD1 or TRBD2 (5 bases each). Trimming stripped 5 bases from V and 11 bases from J, with 16 bases between. The length of the CDR3 is 13 residues. The germline CDR1 and CDR2 sequences are SEHNR and FQNEAQ (reference sequence). The DNA of the CDR3 is TGTGCCAGCAGCGAGGGACGACCAGGCAAGCAGTTCTTC. Residues: CASSEGRPGKQFF.

This clonotype was recorded a few times. The chain recombines TRBV5-1 with TRBJ2-7; tentatively, D is TRBD1 or TRBD2 (5 bases each). Trimming took 0 bases from V and 3 from J, leaving 13 bases between them. Germline values: CDR1 SGHRS, CDR2 YFSETQ. The CDR3 length is 15 residues. The CDR3 nucleotides are TGCGCCAGCAGCTTGGCCCAGGGAGTGGTCTACGAGCAGTACTTC. Its protein is CASSLAQGVVYEQYF.

This chain joins TRBV7-9 and TRBJ2-1; D might be TRBD2 (5 bases). Trimming removed 7 bases from V and 2 bases from J, with 18 bases in between. This CDR3 contains 16 residues. Germline CDR1 SEHNR, CDR2 FQNEAQ (reference sequence). CDR3 nucleotide sequence: TGTGCCAGCACTGGATCGGGTCGGGAAACCTACAATGAGCAGTTCTTC. It is translated as CASTGSGRETYNEQFF.

This clonotype appeared a few times. This rearrangement joins TRBV7-9 to TRBJ2-7; 9 bases match TRBD1. Germline lookup yields CDR1 SEHNR and CDR2 FQNEAQ (reference sequence). Trimming removed 5 bases from V and 2 bases from J; junction bases left unmatched: 10. The CDR3 length is 16 residues. The CDR3 is CASSASGQGLAYEQYF. The CDR3 DNA reads as TGTGCCAGCAGCGCTTCTGGACAGGGGTTGGCCTACGAGCAGTACTTC.

The rearrangement links TRBV5-1 to TRBJ2-5; possibly TRBD1 or TRBD2 for D (6 bases each). Trimming removed 4 bases from V and 2 bases from J, with 15 bases in between. Germline-derived CDR1 and CDR2 are SGHRS and YFSETQ. This CDR3 has 15 residues. The CDR3 DNA reads TGCGCCAGCAGCCACCAGACAGGAGGGCAAGAGACCCAGTACTTC. Translating gives CASSHQTGGQETQYF.

This chain uses TRBV6-6 with TRBJ1-2; D remains unclear. Trimming cost V 2 bases and J 2 bases, with 9 bases left between them. This CDR3 contains 14 residues. Germline assignment: CDR1 MNHNY and CDR2 SVGAGI (reference sequence). CDR3 loop: CASSYGSPNYGYTF. As DNA, the CDR3 is TGTGCCAGCAGTTACGGAAGCCCGAACTATGGCTACACCTTC.

This clonotype was observed a few times. The chain recombines TRBV20-1 with TRBJ2-7; perhaps TRBD1 as D (5 bases). Germline values: CDR1 DFQATT, CDR2 SNEGSKA (reference sequence). Trimming shortened V by 1 base and J by 3 bases, and 10 bases separated the two germline ends. This CDR3 region has 13 residues. The CDR3 is CSARVPGNYEQYF. Written as DNA, the CDR3 is TGCAGTGCTAGAGTCCCAGGGAACTACGAGCAGTACTTC.

In its sample, this clonotype was seen a few times. The chain joins TRBV4-1 to TRBJ1-1; perhaps TRBD1 as D (5 bases). The CDR3 extends over 14 amino acids. Trimming removed 2 bases at V and 1 base at J, with 8 bases between. Germline-derived CDR1 and CDR2 are MGHRA and YSYEKL. CDR3 DNA: TGCGCCAGCAGCCAAAGACAGTCGAACACTGAAGCTTTCTTT. Translation: CASSQRQSNTEAFF.

The chain employs TRBV6-1 and TRBJ2-7, with a weak D call TRBD1 (6 bases). Germline V lookup: CDR1 MNHNS, CDR2 SASEGT. The CDR3 is made up of 16 amino acids. Trimming took off 2 bases at V and 2 bases at J, with 16 bases between the two ends. CDR3 amino acids: CASSESYRVLTYEQYF. The CDR3 region has the DNA TGTGCCAGCAGTGAAAGTTACAGGGTCCTCACCTACGAGCAGTACTTC.

This chain connects TRBV10-3 to TRBJ2-7; D is unclear. V was trimmed by 2 bases and J by 2 bases, leaving 13 bases between them. In germline, CDR1 is ENHRY, CDR2 SYGVKD. There are 15 residues in the CDR3. CDR3 loop: CAISEISSTTYEQYF. The CDR3 nucleotides read TGTGCCATCAGTGAGATTAGCAGCACGACCTACGAGCAGTACTTC.

The chain combines TRBV20-1 with TRBJ2-7; D possibly uses TRBD1 or TRBD2 (5 bases each). Germline V gene data show CDR1 as DFQATT and CDR2 as SNEGSKA (reference sequence). This CDR3 is built from 13 residues. V dropped 7 bases and J dropped 3 bases, with 16 bases sitting between them. The CDR3 protein is CSGGSGSHYEQYF. DNA for the CDR3: TGCAGTGGTGGATCAGGGAGTCACTACGAGCAGTACTTC.

J is TRBJ2-3 and V is TRBV9, with 11 nucleotides matching TRBD2. CDR3 length: 16 amino acids. With V trimmed by 4 bases and J by 0 bases, 4 bases remained unmatched. Germline loops: CDR1 SGDLS, CDR2 YYNGEE. CDR3 in amino acids: CASSKTSGKSTDTQYF. Here the CDR3 DNA reads TGTGCCAGCAGCAAGACTAGCGGGAAAAGCACAGATACGCAGTATTTT. The full variable domain, in which reference TRBV9 and TRBJ2-3 provide the parts outside the CDR3, is DSGVTQTPKHLITATGQRVTLRCSPRSGDLSVYWYQQSLDQGLQFLIQYYNGEERAKGNILERFSAQQFPDLHSELNLSSLELGDSALYFCASSKTSGKSTDTQYFGPGTRLTVL.

This clonotype was seen a handful of times. A read error may be the cause here, since a much bigger clone is one base away. This chain connects TRBV4-1 to TRBJ1-2; D might be TRBD1 (6 bases). This CDR3 spans 15 amino acids. V shed 1 base and J shed 4 bases, with 13 bases lying between them. Germline CDR1 reads MGHRA; CDR2 reads YSYEKL. Written as DNA, the CDR3 is TGCGCCAGCAGCCAAGGGGCAGGGGAAAGCTATGGCTACACCTTC. Amino acids: CASSQGAGESYGYTF.

This clonotype was detected only a few times. The chain couples TRBV5-1 to TRBJ2-1, with 7 nucleotides matching TRBD1. CDR1 SGHRS and CDR2 YFSETQ come from the germline V gene. Trimming at V came to 4 bases and at J to 6 bases, leaving 13 bases not matched to a gene. CDR3 length: 16 amino acids. CDR3 bases: TGCGCCAGCAGCATACCTTCTGACAGGGTCATCAATGAGCAGTTCTTC. Amino acid sequence: CASSIPSDRVINEQFF.

V is TRBV3-1 and J is TRBJ1-5; D is unresolved. CDR3 length equals 13 residues. Germline CDR1 is LGHDT and CDR2 is YNNKEL (reference sequence). The V end was cut by 4 bases, the J end by 6 bases, with 10 bases between. CDR3 amino acids: CASSLLGSQPQHF. DNA of the CDR3: TGTGCCAGCAGCCTTTTAGGTTCTCAGCCCCAGCATTTT.

This clonotype was seen only a few times. The chain couples TRBV12-3 or TRBV12-4 to TRBJ2-5; possibly TRBD1 for D (5 bases). The V gene lost 5 bases and the J gene lost 4 bases, with 11 bases spanning the gap. This CDR3 region has 13 residues. CDR3 residues: CASSPGYRETQYF. The CDR3 bases are TGTGCCAGCAGTCCAGGGTACAGAGAGACCCAGTACTTC.

The rearrangement joins TRBV4-1 to TRBJ1-3; D ambiguous. V was shortened by 3 bases and J by 1 base, with 13 bases between the two germline ends. From germline, CDR1 is MGHRA and CDR2 YSYEKL. CDR3 length: 16 amino acids. Here the CDR3 reads CASSQASRRSGNTIYF. The CDR3 region has the DNA TGCGCCAGCAGCCAGGCCTCCCGGCGGTCTGGAAACACCATATATTTT.

This clonotype was recorded a few times. The chain couples TRBV10-3 to TRBJ2-5, with D unclear. Trimming left V 3 bases short and J 2 bases short, with 10 bases between. This CDR3 comprises 14 residues. Germline V lookup: CDR1 ENHRY, CDR2 SYGVKD. CDR3 DNA: TGTGCCATCAGTGACCCGAGTGGGCAAGAGACCCAGTACTTC. As protein: CAISDPSGQETQYF.

This clonotype was seen only a few times. The rearrangement links TRBV5-1 to TRBJ2-7; TRBD2 matches 10 bases. Germline assignment: CDR1 SGHRS and CDR2 YFSETQ. The CDR3 runs 15 residues. J lost 2 bases, V lost 1 base, and 3 bases had no gene match. The DNA of the CDR3 is TGCGCCAGCAGCTTGCTAGCGGGAGACGCCTACGAGCAGTACTTC. Translating it yields CASSLLAGDAYEQYF.

This sequence joins TRBV6-5 and TRBJ1-2; the match to TRBD1 covers 10 bases. Trimming took 8 bases from V and 9 from J; bases not matched to a gene: 12. Germline V gene data show CDR1 as MNHEY and CDR2 as SVGAGI. This CDR3 is 14 amino acids long. CDR3 in DNA: TGTGCCAGCTCGAATATAGGACAGGGGGTTAGCTACACCTTC. Translating it yields CASSNIGQGVSYTF.

The chain is built from TRBV27 and TRBJ2-7; maybe TRBD1 (5 bases). Per the germline V gene, CDR1 is MNHEY and CDR2 is SMNVEV (reference sequence). Trimming cost V 0 bases and J 7 bases, with 16 bases left between them. The CDR3 length is 15 residues. This CDR3 is CASSLSTGVPGEQYF. The CDR3 DNA sequence: TGTGCCAGCAGTTTATCCACTGGAGTTCCAGGGGAGCAGTACTTC.

The V gene is TRBV5-1, the J gene TRBJ2-6; D uncertain. Trimming cost V 0 bases and J 0 bases, with 10 bases left between them. This CDR3 has 17 residues. Germline V gene data show CDR1 as SGHRS and CDR2 as YFSETQ. The CDR3 DNA sequence: TGCGCCAGCAGCTTGGGTCCGCGGAGCTCTGGGGCCAACGTCCTGACTTTC. Its translation is CASSLGPRSSGANVLTF.

V gene TRBV9 combines with J gene TRBJ2-1; D unclear. Trimming removed 3 bases from V and 1 base from J, with 11 bases in between. Germline CDR1 and CDR2: SGDLS and YYNGEE. This CDR3 has 15 residues. The CDR3 nucleotides are TGTGCCAGCAGCGGTTTCGGAGCATCCTACAATGAGCAGTTCTTC. This sequence encodes CASSGFGASYNEQFF.

This clonotype was observed a few times. The chain uses TRBV5-1 and TRBJ2-5; D assignment may be TRBD1 or TRBD2 (5 bases each). V was clipped by 0 bases and J by 0 bases, with 12 bases between them. This CDR3 region has 16 residues. Per the germline V gene, CDR1 is SGHRS and CDR2 is YFSETQ. As DNA, the CDR3 is TGCGCCAGCAGCTTGGGGGACGGACTGTACCAAGAGACCCAGTACTTC. Translated, it gives CASSLGDGLYQETQYF.

This clonotype has at least ten counts. The chain uses TRBV5-1 and TRBJ1-4; D unclear. The germline V gene has CDR1 SGHRS and CDR2 YFSETQ. This CDR3 is built from 15 residues. The V and J ends lost 0 bases and 0 bases respectively, with 6 bases between them. CDR3 sequence reads: CASSLEVATNEKLFF. The CDR3 DNA reads TGCGCCAGCAGCTTGGAGGTGGCAACTAATGAAAAACTGTTTTTT.

This chain joins TRBV20-1 and TRBJ2-3, with a possible D match to TRBD1 (5 bases). Germline V CDR1 and CDR2: DFQATT, SNEGSKA (reference sequence). V lost 4 bases to trimming and J lost 3 bases, with 17 bases between them. The CDR3 runs to 15 residues. The CDR3 sequence is CSATLGRANTDTQYF. CDR3 DNA sequence: TGCAGTGCTACCTTGGGCAGGGCGAATACAGATACGCAGTATTTT.

This clonotype occurred a few times. The gene calls are TRBV20-1 and TRBJ2-3; TRBD2 agrees at 9 bases. Germline loops: CDR1 DFQATT, CDR2 SNEGSKA (reference sequence). The V gene end was trimmed by 3 bases and the J gene end by 3 bases; junction bases not matched to a gene: 10. The CDR3 sequence is 16 residues long. The CDR3 reads CSASGLRGGATDTQYF. CDR3 DNA sequence: TGCAGTGCTAGCGGTCTTCGCGGGGGGGCTACAGATACGCAGTATTTT.